A selection of T cell receptor beta chains follows, all from one sample in a study of blood T cell repertoires in COVID-19. Clones were read by immunoSEQ multiplex PCR, and TCRdb kept only the in-frame ones, dropping some. The table lists under 40,000 clones, around 87% of them singletons. Sequencing was done on a sample of peripheral blood. These receptors were collected from a man aged 60-69 years with active COVID-19. Both conserved end residues are part of each CDR3. A D gene is named only where the DNA matches it firmly. Rows may omit the clone size; those that give it use once, few, many or a size class.

TRBD2,-,TRBV7-2,TRBJ2-3,CASSYIAGGVTDTQYF,TGTGCCAGCAGCTACATAGCGGGGGGGGTCACAGATACGCAGTATTTT
-,-,TRBV19,TRBJ1-1,CASSPRGPGWGTEAFF,TGTGCCAGTAGTCCCAGAGGGCCGGGATGGGGCACTGAAGCTTTCTTT
TRBD1,-,TRBV30,TRBJ2-1,CAWSITGTGGYEQFF,TGTGCCTGGAGCATTACCGGGACAGGGGGCTATGAGCAGTTCTTC
TRBD2,-,TRBV2,TRBJ2-3,CASSPRGGLTDTQYF,TGTGCCAGCAGCCCCCGGGGGGGCCTGACAGATACGCAGTATTTT
TRBD1,-,TRBV4-1,TRBJ2-2,CASSQSDRGGTGELFF,TGCGCCAGCAGCCAGTCCGACAGGGGGGGAACCGGGGAGCTGTTTTTT
-,once,TRBV9,TRBJ2-7,CASSHSKEGSSYEQYF,TGTGCCAGCAGCCACAGTAAAGAGGGCTCGTCCTACGAGCAGTACTTC
TRBD2,-,TRBV7-2,TRBJ2-3,CATGTSGRIDTQYF,TGTGCCACTGGGACTAGCGGGAGGATCGATACGCAGTATTTT
TRBD1,-,TRBV5-1,TRBJ2-2,CASREGQGLTGELFF,TGCGCCAGCAGGGAAGGACAGGGCCTCACCGGGGAGCTGTTTTTT
-,once,TRBV29-1,TRBJ2-5,CSVETQQTQYF,TGCAGCGTTGAAACTCAACAGACCCAGTACTTC
-,-,TRBV6-5,TRBJ2-3,CASSLRGWVADTQYF,TGTGCCAGCAGTTTAAGGGGATGGGTTGCGGATACGCAGTATTTT
TRBD2,-,TRBV2,TRBJ2-1,CASIGRTSGYNEQFF,TGTGCCAGCATCGGAAGGACTAGCGGTTACAATGAGCAGTTCTTC
-,-,TRBV10-1,TRBJ2-5,CASSEPPGETQYF,TGCGCCAGCAGTGAGCCTCCCGGGGAGACCCAGTACTTC
TRBD2,-,TRBV2,TRBJ2-5,CVSKEREVQETQYF,TGTGTCTCTAAAGAGCGGGAGGTTCAAGAGACCCAGTACTTC
-,-,TRBV19,TRBJ1-2,CASSLQGYGYTF,TGTGCCAGTAGCCTACAGGGCTACGGCTACACCTTC
-,few,TRBV6-6,TRBJ1-1,CASTMAGRGTEAFF,TGTGCCAGCACCATGGCAGGGCGCGGAACTGAAGCTTTCTTT
TRBD2,-,TRBV20-1,TRBJ2-3,CSASGLAGADTQYF,TGCAGTGCCAGTGGACTAGCGGGGGCAGATACGCAGTATTTT
TRBD2,-,TRBV7-6,TRBJ2-1,CATKRGASGSTYEQFF,TGTGCCACCAAGCGGGGGGCTAGCGGGAGTACCTATGAGCAGTTCTTC
-,-,TRBV6-5,TRBJ1-2,CASRRGTYGYTF,TGTGCCAGCAGGCGGGGAACCTATGGCTACACCTTC
TRBD1,-,TRBV25-1,TRBJ2-3,CASRRTGTTDTQYF,TGTGCCAGCAGAAGGACAGGGACGACAGATACGCAGTATTTT
TRBD2,-,TRBV2,TRBJ2-3,CASRSGLAGGDTQYF,TGTGCCAGCAGATCCGGACTAGCGGGAGGAGATACGCAGTATTTT
TRBD1,-,TRBV4-1,TRBJ1-2,CASSRQGVSYGYTF,TGCGCCAGCAGCAGACAGGGGGTTAGCTATGGCTACACCTTC
TRBD1,-,TRBV6-5,TRBJ2-2,CASTSDRPTTGELFF,TGTGCCAGCACCTCGGACAGGCCTACGACCGGGGAGCTGTTTTTT
-,-,TRBV11-3,TRBJ2-3,CASSLGRGLTDTQYF,TGTGCCAGCAGCTTAGGGAGGGGCCTCACAGATACGCAGTATTTT
-,-,TRBV9,TRBJ1-4,CASSVDPGVEKLFF,TGTGCCAGCAGCGTAGATCCGGGGGTAGAAAAACTGTTTTTT
TRBD2,once,TRBV11-1,TRBJ2-3,CASSLDLAGLPDTQYF,TGTGCCAGCAGCTTAGACTTAGCGGGGTTACCAGATACGCAGTATTTT
-,once,TRBV4-2,TRBJ2-3,CASSRYKDTQYF,TGTGCCAGCAGCCGCTATAAGGATACGCAGTATTTT
-,-,TRBV6-5,TRBJ2-1,CASSYREGRNNEQFF,TGTGCCAGCAGTTACCGTGAGGGGAGGAACAATGAGCAGTTCTTC
TRBD1,-,TRBV2,TRBJ2-7,CASSDVGTGASEQYF,TGTGCCAGCAGTGATGTGGGGACAGGGGCGTCCGAGCAGTACTTC
-,-,TRBV6-5,TRBJ1-1,CASSLTSLATEAFF,TGTGCCAGCAGTTTAACATCGCTAGCTACTGAAGCTTTCTTT
TRBD1,-,TRBV6-6,TRBJ2-3,CASSPPRGTGPDTQYF,TGTGCCAGCAGCCCCCCGAGGGGGACAGGGCCAGATACGCAGTATTTT
-,-,TRBV12-3/TRBV12-4,TRBJ2-1,CASSLYNEQFF,TGTGCCAGCAGTCTCTACAATGAGCAGTTCTTC
TRBD1,-,TRBV19,TRBJ1-5,CASASGTASNQPQHF,TGTGCCAGTGCTTCCGGGACAGCTAGCAATCAGCCCCAGCATTTT
-,-,TRBV13,TRBJ2-2,CASSPPVGELFF,TGTGCCAGCAGCCCCCCAGTCGGGGAGCTGTTTTTT
-,-,TRBV12-3/TRBV12-4,TRBJ2-2,CATTRGGIGELFF,TGTGCCACCACCCGTGGAGGGATCGGGGAGCTGTTTTTT
-,-,TRBV6-2/TRBV6-3,TRBJ2-1,CASSLLGLFREQFF,TGTGCCAGCAGCCTACTCGGACTATTTCGTGAGCAGTTCTTC
-,-,TRBV4-1,TRBJ2-5,CASSPSGWGGLQETQYF,TGCGCCAGCAGCCCATCCGGGTGGGGGGGCCTCCAAGAGACCCAGTACTTC
TRBD2,-,TRBV9,TRBJ2-7,CASSPTSGSIYEQYF,TGTGCCAGCAGCCCCACTAGCGGGAGTATCTACGAGCAGTACTTC
TRBD1,-,TRBV6-1,TRBJ1-6,CASSERGQATNSPLHF,TGTGCCAGCAGTGAGAGGGGACAGGCCACGAATTCACCCCTCCACTTT
TRBD2,-,TRBV6-5,TRBJ2-4,CASRRGGARGDIQYF,TGTGCCAGCAGACGGGGGGGAGCTCGGGGCGACATTCAGTACTTC
-,-,TRBV27,TRBJ2-1,CASSLDGSSYNEQFF,TGTGCCAGCAGTTTAGACGGGAGCTCCTACAATGAGCAGTTCTTC
TRBD2,few,TRBV29-1,TRBJ2-1,CSASTSGSEQFF,TGCAGCGCCTCCACTAGCGGGAGTGAGCAGTTCTTC